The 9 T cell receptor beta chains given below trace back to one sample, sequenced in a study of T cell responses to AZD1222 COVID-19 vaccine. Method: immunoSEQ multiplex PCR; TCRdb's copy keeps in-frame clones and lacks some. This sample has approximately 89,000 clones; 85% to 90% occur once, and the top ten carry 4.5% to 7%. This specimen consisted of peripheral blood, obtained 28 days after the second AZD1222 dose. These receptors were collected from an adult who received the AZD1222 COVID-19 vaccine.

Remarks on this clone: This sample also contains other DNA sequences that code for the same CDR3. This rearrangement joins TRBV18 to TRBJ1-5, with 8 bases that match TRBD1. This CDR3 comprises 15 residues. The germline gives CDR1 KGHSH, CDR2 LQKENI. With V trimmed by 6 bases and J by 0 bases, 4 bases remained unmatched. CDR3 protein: CASSPTGDSNQPQHF. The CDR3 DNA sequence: TGTGCCAGCTCTCCGACAGGGGATAGCAATCAGCCCCAGCATTTT.

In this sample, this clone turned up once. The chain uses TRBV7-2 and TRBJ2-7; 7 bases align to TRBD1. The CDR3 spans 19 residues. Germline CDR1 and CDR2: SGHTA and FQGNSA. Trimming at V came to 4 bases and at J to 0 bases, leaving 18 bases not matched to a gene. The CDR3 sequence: CASSSRQGGFEGVSYEQYF. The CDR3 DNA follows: TGTGCCAGCAGCTCGAGACAGGGTGGGTTTGAGGGAGTCTCCTACGAGCAGTACTTC.

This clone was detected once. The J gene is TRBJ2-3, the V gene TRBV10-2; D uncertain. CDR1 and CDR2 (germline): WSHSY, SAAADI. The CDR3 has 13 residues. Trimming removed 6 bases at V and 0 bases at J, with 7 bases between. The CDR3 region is CASRRRSTDTQYF. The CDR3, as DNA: TGCGCCAGCAGGCGTAGGAGCACAGATACGCAGTATTTT.

CDR3 loop: CASSQGETPQRGLFF. The CDR3 DNA sequence: TGTGCCAGCAGCCAGGGAGAAACTCCCCAGAGGGGGCTGTTTTTT. The J gene is TRBJ2-2, the V gene TRBV3-1 (or the pseudogene TRBV3-2); either TRBD1 or TRBD2 may fit D (5 bases each). This CDR3 has 15 amino acids. CDR1 LGHDT and CDR2 YNNKEL come from the germline V gene (reference sequence). V lost 3 bases and J 13 bases, leaving 21 bases between the germline ends.

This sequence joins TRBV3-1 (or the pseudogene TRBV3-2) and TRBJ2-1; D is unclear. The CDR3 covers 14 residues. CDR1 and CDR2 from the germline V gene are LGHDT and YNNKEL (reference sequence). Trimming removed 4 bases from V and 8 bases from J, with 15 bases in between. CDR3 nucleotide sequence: TGTGCCAGCAGCCCGCGGACCCCTTCTTATGAGCAGTTCTTC. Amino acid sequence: CASSPRTPSYEQFF.

CDR3 loop: CASSEGQLFNQPQHF. For the CDR3, the DNA is TGCGCCAGCAGCGAGGGACAGCTATTCAATCAGCCCCAGCATTTT. The V call is TRBV4-1, the J call TRBJ1-5; 7 bases are shared with TRBD1. The V segment lost 5 bases and the J segment 3 bases; nucleotides outside the gene matches: 7. CDR1 is MGHRA and CDR2 is YSYEKL in the germline V gene. The CDR3 consists of 15 residues.

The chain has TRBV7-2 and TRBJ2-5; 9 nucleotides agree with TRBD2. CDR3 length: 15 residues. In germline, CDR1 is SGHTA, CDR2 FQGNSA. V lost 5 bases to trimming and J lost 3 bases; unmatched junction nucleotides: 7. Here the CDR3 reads CASSGGGRAEETQYF. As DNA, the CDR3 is TGTGCCAGCAGCGGGGGCGGGAGGGCCGAAGAGACCCAGTACTTC.

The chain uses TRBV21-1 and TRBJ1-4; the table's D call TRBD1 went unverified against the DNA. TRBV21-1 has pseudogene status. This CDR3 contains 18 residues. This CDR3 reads CASSLEGQGAPLREKLFF. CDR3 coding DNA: TGTGCCAGCAGCCTAGAGGGACAGGGGGCCCCTCTCCGAGAAAAACTGTTTTTT.

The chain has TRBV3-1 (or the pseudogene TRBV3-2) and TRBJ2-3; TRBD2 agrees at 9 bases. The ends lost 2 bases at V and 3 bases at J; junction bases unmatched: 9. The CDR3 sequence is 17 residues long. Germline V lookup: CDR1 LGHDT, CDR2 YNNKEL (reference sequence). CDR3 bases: TGTGCCAGCAGCCAATCTTTGCGGGGGGGCAGGACAGATACGCAGTATTTT. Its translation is CASSQSLRGGRTDTQYF.